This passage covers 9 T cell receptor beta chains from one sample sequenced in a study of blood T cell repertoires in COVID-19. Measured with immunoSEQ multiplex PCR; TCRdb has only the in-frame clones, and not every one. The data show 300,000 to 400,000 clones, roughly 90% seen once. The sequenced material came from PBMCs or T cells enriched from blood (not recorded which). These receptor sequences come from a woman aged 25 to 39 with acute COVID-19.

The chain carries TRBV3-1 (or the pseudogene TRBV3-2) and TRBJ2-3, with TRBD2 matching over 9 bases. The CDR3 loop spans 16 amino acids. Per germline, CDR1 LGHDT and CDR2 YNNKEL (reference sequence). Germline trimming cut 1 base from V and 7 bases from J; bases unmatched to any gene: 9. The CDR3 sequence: CASSQAARGGVYTQYF. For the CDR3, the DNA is TGTGCCAGCAGCCAAGCTGCGCGGGGGGGCGTGTATACGCAGTATTTT.

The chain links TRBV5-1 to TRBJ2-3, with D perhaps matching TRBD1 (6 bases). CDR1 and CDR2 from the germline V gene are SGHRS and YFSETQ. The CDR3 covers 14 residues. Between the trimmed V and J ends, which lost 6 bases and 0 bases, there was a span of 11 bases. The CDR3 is CASTVGASTDTQYF. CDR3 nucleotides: TGCGCCAGCACCGTGGGGGCTAGCACAGATACGCAGTATTTT. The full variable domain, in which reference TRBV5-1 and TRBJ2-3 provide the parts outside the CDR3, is KAGVTQTPRYLIKTRGQQVTLSCSPISGHRSVSWYQQTPGQGLQFLFEYFSETQRNKGNFPGRFSGRQFSNSRSEMNVSTLELGDSALYLCASTVGASTDTQYFGPGTRLTVL.

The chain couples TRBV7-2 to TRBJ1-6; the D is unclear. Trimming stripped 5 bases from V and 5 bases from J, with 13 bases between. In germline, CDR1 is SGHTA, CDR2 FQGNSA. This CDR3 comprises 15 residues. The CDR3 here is CASSLMRQNNSPLHF. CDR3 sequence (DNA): TGTGCCAGCAGCCTGATGCGGCAAAATAATTCACCCCTCCACTTT.

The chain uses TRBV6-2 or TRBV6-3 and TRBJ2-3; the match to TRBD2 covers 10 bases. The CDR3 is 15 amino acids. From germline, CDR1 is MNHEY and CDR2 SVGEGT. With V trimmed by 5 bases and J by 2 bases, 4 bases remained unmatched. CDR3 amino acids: CASSLAGAFTDTQYF. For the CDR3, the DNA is TGTGCCAGCAGTCTAGCGGGGGCCTTCACAGATACGCAGTATTTT.

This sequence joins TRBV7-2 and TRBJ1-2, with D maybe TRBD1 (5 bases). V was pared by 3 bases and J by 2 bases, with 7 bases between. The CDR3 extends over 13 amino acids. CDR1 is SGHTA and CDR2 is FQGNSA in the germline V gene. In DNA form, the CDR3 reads TGTGCCAGCAGCTTCCCAGGGAACTATGGCTACACCTTC. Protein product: CASSFPGNYGYTF.

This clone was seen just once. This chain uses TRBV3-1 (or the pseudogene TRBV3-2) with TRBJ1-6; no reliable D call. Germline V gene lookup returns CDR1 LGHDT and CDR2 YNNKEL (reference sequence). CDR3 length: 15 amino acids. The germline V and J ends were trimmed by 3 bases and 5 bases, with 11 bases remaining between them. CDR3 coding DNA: TGTGCCAGCAGCCAGAGGTTGGTCCATAATTCACCCCTCCACTTT. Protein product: CASSQRLVHNSPLHF.

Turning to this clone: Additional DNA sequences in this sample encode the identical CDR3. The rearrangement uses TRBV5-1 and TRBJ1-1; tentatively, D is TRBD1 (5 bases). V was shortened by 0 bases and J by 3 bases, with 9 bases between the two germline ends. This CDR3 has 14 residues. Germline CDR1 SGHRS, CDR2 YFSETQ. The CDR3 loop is CASSLVRGDTEAFF. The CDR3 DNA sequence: TGCGCCAGCAGCTTGGTACGGGGGGACACTGAAGCTTTCTTT.

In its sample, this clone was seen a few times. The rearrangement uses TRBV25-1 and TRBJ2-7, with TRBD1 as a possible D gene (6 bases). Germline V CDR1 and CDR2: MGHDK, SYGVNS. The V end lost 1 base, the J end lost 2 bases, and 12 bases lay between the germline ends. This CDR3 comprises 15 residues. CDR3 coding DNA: TGTGCCAGCAGTGAATCGCAGGGGACGCCCTACGAGCAGTACTTC. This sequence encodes CASSESQGTPYEQYF.

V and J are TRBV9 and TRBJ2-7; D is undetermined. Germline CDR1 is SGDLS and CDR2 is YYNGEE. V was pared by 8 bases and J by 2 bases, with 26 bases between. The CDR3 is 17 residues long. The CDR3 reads CASYVEASEELAYEQYF. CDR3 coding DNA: TGTGCCAGTTACGTAGAGGCCTCCGAGGAGCTTGCCTACGAGCAGTACTTC.